The clone carrying this T cell receptor beta chain came up once. Its antigen is undetermined. A much larger clone differs from this one at a single base, so this may be a read error. Not a single patient had been given any form of treatment at any point before undergoing thyroid surgery. From germline, CDR1 is KGHSY and CDR2 FQNENV. The CDR3 has 16 residues. The sample comes from a study of metastatic and nonmetastatic thyroid tumors. The overall study: Across blood and tumor or nodule tissue, repertoires from malignant and benign thyroid patients were compared with one another. Study-wide results and caveats: As reported, TCR beta diversity in blood and tumor was significantly higher in malignant thyroid tumors than in benign nodules.

Authors' processing steps: Across clinicopathological groups, CDR3 differences served as the basis for building a distant-metastasis classifier for papillary thyroid cancer. TCRdb re-called the PCR reads with MiXCR. The V and J calls, along with clone size, are taken from TCRdb and not from the paper's own processing. The sample records about 29,000 clones, around a sixth being singletons. V and J are TRBV16 and TRBJ2-3; D gene unclear. This receptor was taken from a female donor with papillary thyroid cancer or a benign thyroid nodule (not recorded which). Some clones in this sample may be carry-over from other donors' samples. The sample taken for sequencing was blood. In nucleotides, the CDR3 is TGTGCCAGCAGCTGGACGAAGGTACCGAGCAAAGATACGCAGTATTTT. It is translated as CASSWTKVPSKDTQYF.